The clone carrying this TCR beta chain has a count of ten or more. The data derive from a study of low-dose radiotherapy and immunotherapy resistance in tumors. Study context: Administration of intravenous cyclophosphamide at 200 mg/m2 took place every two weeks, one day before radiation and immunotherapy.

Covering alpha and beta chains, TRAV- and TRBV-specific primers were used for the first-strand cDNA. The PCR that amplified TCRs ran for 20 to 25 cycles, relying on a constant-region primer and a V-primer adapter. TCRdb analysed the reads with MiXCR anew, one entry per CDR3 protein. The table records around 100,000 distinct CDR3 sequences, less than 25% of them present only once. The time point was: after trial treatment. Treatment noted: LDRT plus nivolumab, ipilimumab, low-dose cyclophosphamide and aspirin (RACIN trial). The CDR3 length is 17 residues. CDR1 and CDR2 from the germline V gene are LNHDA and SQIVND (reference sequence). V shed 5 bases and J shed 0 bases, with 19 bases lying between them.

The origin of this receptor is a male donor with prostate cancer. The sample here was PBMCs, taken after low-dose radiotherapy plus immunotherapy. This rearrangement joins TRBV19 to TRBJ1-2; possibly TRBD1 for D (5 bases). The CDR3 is CASSPGARANPNYGYTF. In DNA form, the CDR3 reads TGTGCCAGTAGTCCTGGTGCCAGGGCGAACCCTAACTATGGCTACACCTTC.